This T cell receptor beta chain comes out of a study of CD8 T cells in Susac syndrome. The CDR3 is made up of 12 amino acids. The V and J ends lost 4 bases and 6 bases respectively, with 7 bases between them. Sequencing targeted TCR beta in blood CD8+ and CD4+ T cells. Diagnostic criteria defined recently for definite or probable disease were met by the Susac syndrome patients. Roughly 0.5 to 1 ug RNA was reverse transcribed with random hexamers. Amplification of TCR beta CDR3 spanned 54 Vbeta and 13 Jbeta via immunoSEQ multiplex PCR. TCRdb analysed the immunoSEQ multiplex PCR reads with MiXCR anew, one entry per CDR3 protein. Of under 250,000 distinct CDR3 sequences detected, less than 95% appear once; the ten largest clones hold approximately 0.15%.

The chain joins TRBV12-3 or TRBV12-4 to TRBJ1-5; D call uncertain. The specimen sequenced was CD4+ T cells from PBMCs. The receptor comes from a human donor with Susac syndrome. The chain's CDR3 is CASSSQFQPQHF. Written as DNA, the CDR3 is TGTGCCAGCAGTTCACAGTTTCAGCCCCAGCATTTT.